This T cell receptor (beta chain) was retrieved from a study of beta chain features in type 1 diabetes. The CDR3 spans 12 residues. Germline V gene lookup returns CDR1 KGHSH and CDR2 LQKENI. Trimming removed 1 base from V and 4 bases from J, with 4 bases in between. Study results and limitations: TCRB CDR3s from Type 1 diabetes patients were moderately but significantly shorter in all four CD4+ subsets. Reduced insertions and increased deletions marked VDJ junctions in type 1 diabetes patients.

This clone was seen a few times. What it binds is unknown. This sample also contains other DNA sequences that code for the same CDR3. Reverse transcription of all isolated RNA meant that expressed TCRB transcripts were sequenced. Method: immunoSEQ multiplex PCR; TCRdb's copy keeps in-frame clones and lacks some. The sample has around 710,000 clones, roughly 12% seen once. The rearrangement links TRBV18 to TRBJ2-5, with no clear D. The origin of this receptor is a man aged 30-40 years with type 1 diabetes. The sequencing sample was made of naive CD4+ T cells from blood. This chain's CDR3 is CASSPRGETQYF. In nucleotides, the CDR3 is TGTGCCAGCTCACCACGGGGAGAGACCCAGTACTTC.